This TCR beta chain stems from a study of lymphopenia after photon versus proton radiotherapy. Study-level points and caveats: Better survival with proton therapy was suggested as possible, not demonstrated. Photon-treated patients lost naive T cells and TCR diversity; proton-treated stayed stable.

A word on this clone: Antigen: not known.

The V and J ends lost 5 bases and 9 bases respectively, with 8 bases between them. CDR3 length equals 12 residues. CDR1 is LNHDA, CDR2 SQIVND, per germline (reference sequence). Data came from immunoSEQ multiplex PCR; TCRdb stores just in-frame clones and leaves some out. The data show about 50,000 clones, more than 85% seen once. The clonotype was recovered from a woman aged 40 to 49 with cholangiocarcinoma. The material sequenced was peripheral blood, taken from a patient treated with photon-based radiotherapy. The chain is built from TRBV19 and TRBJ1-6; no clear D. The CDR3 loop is CASSWEGSPLHF. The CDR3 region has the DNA TGTGCCAGTAGTTGGGAGGGTTCACCCCTCCACTTT.